Sequencing of this TCR beta chain was carried out in a study of T cells in Graves' hyperthyroidism and ophthalmopathy. About this clonotype itself: A junction boundary mismatches the germline segment, possibly from a read error.

TCR beta CDR3 sequences were amplified from RNA transcripts. A first-round RT-PCR of the TCR CDR3 used the HTBI primer set. TCRdb itself ran the multiplex PCR reads through MiXCR, one entry per CDR3 protein. Of more than 450,000 distinct CDR3 sequences listed, 14% are singletons. Newly diagnosed hyperthyroidism patients aged 18 to 65 years had disease lasting under 2 months. Patients were excluded because of uncontrolled infection, other autoimmune disease, pregnancy or lactation. Fresh peripheral blood, 10 ml, yielded the PBMCs. The CDR3 has 11 amino acids. From germline, CDR1 is SGHDT and CDR2 YYEEEE.

The receptor comes from a woman aged 40 to 50 with Graves' hyperthyroidism. The sample was blood. The chain employs TRBV5-6 and TRBJ2-7; D ambiguous. DNA for the CDR3: TGTGCCTGCAGCTTTGGTTACGAGCAGTACTTC. Amino acid sequence: CACSFGYEQYF.